Each of the 18 T cell receptor beta chains below was sequenced from the same sample in a study of blood T cell repertoires in COVID-19. The data were produced by immunoSEQ multiplex PCR, yet TCRdb's version contains in-frame clones alone and is incomplete. The data show about 190,000 clones, roughly 80% seen once. What was sequenced was PBMCs or T cells enriched from blood (not recorded which). Source of these receptors: a woman under 40 who had recovered from COVID-19.

V is TRBV10-3 and J is TRBJ2-1; 7 nucleotides agree with TRBD2. The ends lost 2 bases at V and 8 bases at J; junction bases unmatched: 12. CDR1 is ENHRY and CDR2 is SYGVKD in the germline V gene. This CDR3 contains 16 residues. The CDR3 bases are TGTGCCATCAGTGAGCTGTGGACTAGAACGGGGGATGAGCAGTTCTTC. It codes for CAISELWTRTGDEQFF.

This clone was observed once. The rearrangement joins TRBV7-9 to TRBJ2-1, with 8 bases fitting TRBD2. Unmatched junction bases numbered 9, after V lost 5 bases and J lost 0 bases. CDR1 is SEHNR, CDR2 FQNEAQ, per germline (reference sequence). This CDR3 spans 17 amino acids. In nucleotides, the CDR3 is TGTGCCAGCAGCCCCTTCTCCGGGGGGGTCTCCTACAATGAGCAGTTCTTC. Residues: CASSPFSGGVSYNEQFF.

CDR3 nucleotide sequence: TGTGCCAGCAGCTTAGGACAGGGCTGGGGGGACACTGAAGCTTTCTTT. Translation gives CASSLGQGWGDTEAFF. This chain connects TRBV7-6 to TRBJ1-1, with TRBD1 matching 7 bases. V gave up 1 base and J gave up 3 bases; unmatched junction bases: 8. Germline-derived CDR1 and CDR2 are SGHVS and FNYEAQ. This CDR3 is built from 16 residues.

This clone was observed a single time. CDR3 sequence (DNA): TGTGCCAGTAGGGCGGACACTACAGGCAACACTGAAGCTTTCTTT. It is translated as CASRADTTGNTEAFF. The chain carries TRBV19 and TRBJ1-1; perhaps TRBD1 as D (5 bases). Germline CDR1 is LNHDA and CDR2 is SQIVND (reference sequence). V was trimmed by 6 bases and J by 2 bases, leaving 16 bases between them. There are 15 residues in the CDR3.

The chain carries TRBV12-3 or TRBV12-4 and TRBJ1-6; D remains ambiguous. The CDR3 spans 11 residues. Trimming removed 5 bases from V and 8 bases from J, with 4 bases in between. CDR3 sequence (DNA): TGTGCCAGCAGTCGGGATTCACCCCTCCACTTT. Translated, it gives CASSRDSPLHF.

The rearrangement joins TRBV19 to TRBJ1-5; D unresolved. The CDR3 is 15 residues long. CDR1 and CDR2 from the germline V gene are LNHDA and SQIVND (reference sequence). V dropped 10 bases and J dropped 6 bases, with 22 bases sitting between them. The CDR3 spells CATGPQAPKVQPQHF. The CDR3 DNA sequence: TGTGCCACAGGCCCCCAGGCCCCAAAGGTTCAGCCCCAGCATTTT. The full variable domain, with the rest looked up from reference TRBV19 and TRBJ1-5, is DGGITQSPKYLFRKEGQNVTLSCEQNLNHDAMYWYRQDPGQGLRLIYYSQIVNDFQKGDIAEGYSVSREKKESFPLTVTSAQKNPTAFYLCATGPQAPKVQPQHFGDGTRLSIL.

This clone is labeled medium-sized. The J gene is TRBJ2-1, the V gene TRBV7-9, with 10 positions matching TRBD2. The CDR3 covers 15 residues. Germline V lookup: CDR1 SEHNR, CDR2 FQNEAQ (reference sequence). Trimming removed 1 base from V and 8 bases from J; junction bases left unmatched: 5. This CDR3 is CASSLGAGGLHEQFF. CDR3 DNA: TGTGCCAGCAGCTTAGGAGCGGGAGGGCTCCATGAGCAGTTCTTC.

This chain links TRBV7-8 with TRBJ2-7, with TRBD1 matching 8 bases. Germline CDR1 is SGHVS and CDR2 is FQNEAQ. The trim removed 5 bases at V and 6 bases at J, leaving 6 bases unmatched. The CDR3 has 13 residues. The CDR3 sequence is CASSLDRGAEQYV. CDR3 in DNA: TGTGCCAGCAGCCTCGACAGGGGAGCCGAGCAGTACGTC.

This chain joins TRBV5-6 and TRBJ1-2; no clear D gene. Trimming stripped 0 bases from V and 7 bases from J, with 16 bases between. Germline V CDR1 and CDR2: SGHDT, YYEEEE. The CDR3 extends over 15 amino acids. The CDR3 DNA reads TGTGCCAGCAGCTTGGATGGGCCGGCAGGCGTTGGCTACACCTTC. This translates into CASSLDGPAGVGYTF.

The rearrangement uses TRBV6-5 and TRBJ2-1; D is unresolved. The CDR3 extends over 15 amino acids. V lost 4 bases, J lost 5 bases, and 15 bases lay in between. Germline CDR1 reads MNHEY; CDR2 reads SVGAGI. CDR3 in amino acids: CASSSLRRRDNEQFF. CDR3 nucleotides: TGTGCCAGCAGTTCCCTTCGTCGTCGGGACAATGAGCAGTTCTTC.

This sequence joins TRBV6-5 and TRBJ1-5; possibly TRBD1 for D (5 bases). Between the trimmed V and J ends, which lost 6 bases and 2 bases, there was a span of 14 bases. This CDR3 is built from 15 residues. Germline lookup yields CDR1 MNHEY and CDR2 SVGAGI. This chain's CDR3 is CASSPPGERNQPQHF. The CDR3 bases are TGTGCCAGCAGCCCGCCGGGGGAACGCAATCAGCCCCAGCATTTT.

The rearrangement links TRBV7-9 to TRBJ2-1; 15 nucleotides match TRBD2. Per the germline V gene, CDR1 is SEHNR and CDR2 is FQNEAQ (reference sequence). The CDR3 has 14 residues. The trim removed 4 bases at V and 11 bases at J, leaving 3 bases unmatched. The DNA of the CDR3 is TGTGCCAGCAGCTCGGGACTAGCGGGGGGCAAGCAGTTCTTC. Its protein product is CASSSGLAGGKQFF. Filled out from reference TRBV7-9 and TRBJ2-1, the complete variable domain reads DTGVSQNPRHKITKRGQNVTFRCDPISEHNRLYWYRQTLGQGPEFLTYFQNEAQLEKSRLLSDRFSAERPKGSFSTLEIQRTEQGDSAMYLCASSSGLAGGKQFFGPGTRLTVL.

The J gene is TRBJ1-2, the V gene TRBV19, with D uncertain. Trimming pared 2 bases from V and 8 bases from J, leaving 9 bases between. Per germline, CDR1 LNHDA and CDR2 SQIVND (reference sequence). This CDR3 comprises 12 residues. The CDR3: CASSIWGEGYTF. The CDR3 coding sequence is TGTGCCAGTAGTATATGGGGAGAGGGCTACACCTTC.

The rearrangement uses TRBV10-3 and TRBJ2-4; TRBD1 matches at 7 bases. Trimming took 2 bases from V and 0 from J; bases not matched to a gene: 10. The CDR3 is 18 amino acids. Looked up from germline, CDR1 is ENHRY and CDR2 is SYGVKD. Here the CDR3 DNA reads TGTGCCATCAGTGAGACCACCAGACAGGGTCTAGCCAAAAACATTCAGTACTTC. This sequence encodes CAISETTRQGLAKNIQYF.

This chain links TRBV19 with TRBJ2-3; 10 nucleotides match TRBD1. J was trimmed by 3 bases and V by 4 bases; bases with no gene match: 10. There are 17 residues in the CDR3. The germline V gene encodes CDR1 LNHDA and CDR2 SQIVND (reference sequence). CDR3 DNA: TGTGCCAGTAGTAGTAGGGGGACAGGGGTGTCGACAGATACGCAGTATTTT. Its protein product is CASSSRGTGVSTDTQYF.

The chain links TRBV5-1 to TRBJ1-2; 9 bases map to TRBD1. This CDR3 contains 14 residues. The V and J ends lost 4 bases and 4 bases, in that order; junction bases with no gene match: 5. Germline lookup yields CDR1 SGHRS and CDR2 YFSETQ. CDR3 in DNA: TGCGCCAGCAGCCCGGGACAGGGAACCTATGGCTACACCTTC. Translation gives CASSPGQGTYGYTF.

CDR3 DNA: TGTGCCAGCAGTTTAGGGACTAGCGGGATCGGTAAAGAGACCCAGTACTTC. Translating it yields CASSLGTSGIGKETQYF. The V and J genes are TRBV28 and TRBJ2-5, with 13 bases aligning to TRBD2. Germline CDR1 reads MDHEN; CDR2 reads SYDVKM. V lost 2 bases to trimming and J lost 3 bases; unmatched junction nucleotides: 6. The CDR3 is 17 residues long.

V is TRBV18 and J is TRBJ2-3; no clear D. Germline V lookup: CDR1 KGHSH, CDR2 LQKENI. The V end was cut by 3 bases, the J end by 1 base, with 11 bases between. The CDR3 consists of 15 residues. CDR3 nucleotides: TGTGCCAGCTCACCGATCCGGGTGGGCACAGATACGCAGTATTTT. Protein: CASSPIRVGTDTQYF.